What follows are 6 T cell receptor beta chains derived from one specimen sequenced in a study of blood T cells in healthy people across ages. Together with a sample-barcoded 5' primer, a J-beta primer mix was included in a second PCR lasting 7 to 11 cycles. TCRdb processed the 5' RACE reads anew with MiXCR; each CDR3 protein has one entry. The sample has roughly 800,000 distinct CDR3 sequences, more than 20% seen once. The data were also submitted as part of a second study, on T cells of mothers and their children.

Sequencing input: blood. These receptors were obtained from a boy younger than 18 in good health.

The chain is built from TRBV10-3 and TRBJ2-5, with D possibly TRBD2 on 5 matching bases. The end of the DNA fits TRBJ2-1 better, so the J call may be wrong. The germline gives CDR1 ENHRY, CDR2 SYGVKD. This CDR3 has 13 residues. CDR3 region: CATSSAWGDEQFF. The CDR3, as DNA: TGTGCCACTTCCAGCGCCTGGGGAGATGAGCAGTTCTTC.

The chain links TRBV7-9 to TRBJ2-5; D unresolved. TRBJ2-7 matches the DNA end more closely, so the J call is doubtful. Germline CDR1 SEHNR, CDR2 FQNEAQ (reference sequence). The CDR3 has 14 residues. The CDR3 nucleotides are TGTGCCAGCAGCTTAGAGGTTCCAAGCTACGAGCAGTACTTC. It codes for CASSLEVPSYEQYF.

The chain employs TRBV19 and TRBJ2-2, with no clear D. V shed 5 bases and J shed 6 bases, with 13 bases lying between them. Germline V gene sequence: CDR1 LNHDA, CDR2 SQIVND (reference sequence). This CDR3 region has 14 residues. The CDR3 DNA is TGTGCCAGTAGTGAGGACCTGGTCCCCGGGGAGCTGTTTTTT. Encoded protein: CASSEDLVPGELFF. The complete variable domain, with remaining parts taken from reference TRBV19 and TRBJ2-2, reads DGGITQSPKYLFRKEGQNVTLSCEQNLNHDAMYWYRQDPGQGLRLIYYSQIVNDFQKGDIAEGYSVSREKKESFPLTVTSAQKNPTAFYLCASSEDLVPGELFFGEGSRLTVL.

The chain uses TRBV28 and TRBJ2-7, with 8 bases that match TRBD1. The CDR3 extends over 15 amino acids. Germline V lookup: CDR1 MDHEN, CDR2 SYDVKM. The ends lost 2 bases at V and 3 bases at J; junction bases unmatched: 6. The CDR3 DNA reads TGTGCCAGCAGTTTAACGGACAGGGCCGGCTACGAGCAGTACTTC. Translated, it gives CASSLTDRAGYEQYF.

This clonotype was observed a few times. The J gene is TRBJ2-1, the V gene TRBV20-1; 10 bases map to TRBD2. The germline CDR1 and CDR2 sequences are DFQATT and SNEGSKA (reference sequence). The CDR3 length is 15 residues. V shed 2 bases, J shed 3 bases, and the junction held 4 bases outside the gene matches. CDR3 loop: CSARSGTSVYNEQFF. As DNA, the CDR3 is TGCAGTGCTAGATCCGGGACTAGCGTCTACAATGAGCAGTTCTTC.

This sequence joins TRBV12-3 or TRBV12-4 and TRBJ2-1; the match to TRBD1 covers 9 bases. The length of the CDR3 is 14 residues. The V segment lost 5 bases and the J segment 8 bases; nucleotides outside the gene matches: 7. The CDR3 DNA reads TGTGCCAGCAGTAACCGGGACAGGGTTCATGAGCAGTTCTTC. Translation: CASSNRDRVHEQFF.